The clone carrying this T cell receptor (beta chain) was counted between two and nine times. The source of the sample is a study of shared clonotypes between healthy human individuals. Authors' methods: Sequence data from immunoSEQ were junction-only and lacked quality scores; consequently, filtering differed. Measured with immunoSEQ multiplex PCR; TCRdb has only the in-frame clones, and not every one. The V and J calls and clone size are taken from that table; D and trimming were inferred from the DNA. The sample consists of about 680,000 clones, roughly 78% of them appearing once. With V trimmed by 5 bases and J by 8 bases, 2 bases remained unmatched. There are 11 residues in the CDR3. Germline CDR1 is MNHEY and CDR2 is SVGAGI.

This receptor was obtained from a woman aged 30 to 39 in good health. Specimen: memory CD4+ T cells sorted from blood. Subset of the sample: CD45RA-negative fraction. The rearrangement joins TRBV6-5 to TRBJ1-2, with TRBD1 matching 7 bases. This CDR3 reads CASSDRVGYTF. In nucleotides, the CDR3 is TGTGCCAGCAGTGACAGGGTGGGCTACACCTTC.